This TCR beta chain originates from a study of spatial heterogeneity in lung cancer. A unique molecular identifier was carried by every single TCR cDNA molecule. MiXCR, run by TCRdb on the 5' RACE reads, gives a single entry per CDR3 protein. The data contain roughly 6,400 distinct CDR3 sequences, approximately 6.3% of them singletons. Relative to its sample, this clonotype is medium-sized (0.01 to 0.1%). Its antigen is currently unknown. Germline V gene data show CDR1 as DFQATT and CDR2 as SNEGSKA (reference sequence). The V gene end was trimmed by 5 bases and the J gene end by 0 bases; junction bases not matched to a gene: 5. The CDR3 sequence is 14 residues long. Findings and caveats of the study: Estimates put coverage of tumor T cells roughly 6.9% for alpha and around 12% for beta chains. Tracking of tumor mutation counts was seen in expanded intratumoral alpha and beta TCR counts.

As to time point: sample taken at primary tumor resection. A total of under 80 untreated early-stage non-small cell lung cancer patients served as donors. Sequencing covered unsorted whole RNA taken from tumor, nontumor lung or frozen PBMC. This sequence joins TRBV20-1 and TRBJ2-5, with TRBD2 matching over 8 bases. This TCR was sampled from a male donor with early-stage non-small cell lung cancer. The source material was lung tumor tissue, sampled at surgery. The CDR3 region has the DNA TGCAGTGCTGCCCAGCGGGGGTACCAAGAGACCCAGTACTTC. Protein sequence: CSAAQRGYQETQYF.